Listed here are 7 T cell receptor beta chains from one sample, sequenced in a study of blood T cell repertoires in COVID-19. The method was immunoSEQ multiplex PCR; TCRdb's version includes in-frame clones alone and lacks a portion of them. The sample consists of hundreds of thousands of clones, roughly 86% of them appearing once. Source material: peripheral blood. The receptors shown here come from a woman aged 55-69 years who had recovered from COVID-19.

This chain joins TRBV5-4 and TRBJ1-2; 7 nucleotides match TRBD1. This CDR3 comprises 15 residues. V was clipped by 1 base and J by 2 bases; unmatched bases: 5. Looked up from germline, CDR1 is SGHNT and CDR2 is YYREEE (reference sequence). CDR3 amino acids: CASSLMTGKNYGYTF. The DNA for the CDR3 is TGTGCCAGCAGCTTGATGACAGGGAAGAACTATGGCTACACCTTC.

The chain uses TRBV4-3 and TRBJ1-2, with 9 bases that match TRBD1. The CDR3 has 15 residues. The germline gives CDR1 LGHNA, CDR2 YSLEER. V lost 4 bases and J lost 0; bases outside the gene matches: 3. The CDR3, as DNA: TGCGCCAGCAGCCTAGGACAGGGGCCTAACTATGGCTACACCTTC. Its protein is CASSLGQGPNYGYTF.

The J gene is TRBJ1-3, the V gene TRBV18; D uncertain. The V and J ends lost 2 bases and 0 bases respectively, with 17 bases between them. CDR1 is KGHSH and CDR2 is LQKENI in the germline V gene. The CDR3 runs 18 residues. For the CDR3, the DNA is TGTGCCAGCTCACCAACATTCTCTGGAGTGCTCTCTGGAAACACCATATATTTT. Amino acids: CASSPTFSGVLSGNTIYF.

The chain uses TRBV18 and TRBJ2-5; TRBD1 might be the D (5 bases). The CDR3 runs to 13 residues. Germline lookup yields CDR1 KGHSH and CDR2 LQKENI. Trimming left V 3 bases short and J 0 bases short, with 5 bases between. CDR3 sequence: CASSPTDQETQYF. The CDR3 DNA reads as TGTGCCAGCTCACCGACAGACCAAGAGACCCAGTACTTC.

As to this clone: Possible read error: a much larger clone is one base away. The genes are TRBV7-9 and TRBJ1-2, with D possibly matching TRBD1 (5 bases). The CDR3 is 13 residues long. Germline V CDR1 and CDR2: SEHNR, FQNEAQ (reference sequence). Deletions cut 2 bases from V and 6 bases from J, with 10 bases between. CDR3 nucleotide sequence: TGTGCCAGCAGCTTACTTGGGGGGAATGGCTACACCTTC. It yields the protein CASSLLGGNGYTF.

V and J are TRBV29-1 and TRBJ1-2; TRBD1 matches at 9 bases. There are 12 residues in the CDR3. The germline gives CDR1 SQVTM, CDR2 ANQGSEA. V was clipped by 4 bases and J by 5 bases; unmatched bases: 2. Here the CDR3 reads CSVGTGEYGYTF. In nucleotides, the CDR3 is TGCAGCGTTGGGACAGGGGAGTATGGCTACACCTTC. Full variable domain (remainder filled in from reference TRBV29-1 and TRBJ1-2): SAVISQKPSRDICQRGTSLTIQCQVDSQVTMMFWYRQQPGQSLTLIATANQGSEATYESGFVIDKFPISRPNLTFSTLTVSNMSPEDSSIYLCSVGTGEYGYTFGSGTRLTVV.

This chain uses TRBV12-5 with TRBJ1-1, with TRBD1 matching over 7 bases. Germline lookup yields CDR1 LGHNT and CDR2 FRNRAP. The CDR3 extends over 18 amino acids. V shed 8 bases, J shed 4 bases, and the junction held 22 bases outside the gene matches. This chain's CDR3 is CASPVLPIRRGRVTEAFF. The CDR3 coding sequence is TGTGCTAGTCCGGTTTTACCCATCCGGAGGGGGCGCGTCACTGAAGCTTTCTTT.